This T cell receptor (beta chain) was identified in a study of blood T cell repertoires in COVID-19. Study-wide background: Samples representing acute and convalescent COVID-19 were sourced from the United States, Italy and Spain. Sources were T cells, B-cell-depleted T cells, or PBMCs; the material itself was cDNA or gDNA.

As originally analysed: Estimation of nucleated cell counts was performed using reference gene primer amplification. Only in-frame clones appear in the TCRdb table, and some are missing; sequencing was by immunoSEQ multiplex PCR. V, J and clone size are those of that table, while D and trimming were read from the DNA. The repertoire holds roughly 410,000 clones, with 70% to 90% as singletons. Seattle enrolled patients during active infection and tracked them longitudinally. The germline V gene has CDR1 LGHNA and CDR2 YNFKEQ. The CDR3 length is 17 residues. Trimming stripped 4 bases from V and 2 bases from J, with 20 bases between.

The receptor was derived from a woman in her forties with COVID-19, enrolled during active disease. The rearrangement joins TRBV4-2 to TRBJ1-2, with D unresolved. The specimen sequenced was peripheral blood. For the CDR3, the DNA is TGTGCCAGCAGCCCCCAGCGACTGGAGGTAGGGAACTATGGCTACACCTTC. It codes for CASSPQRLEVGNYGYTF.